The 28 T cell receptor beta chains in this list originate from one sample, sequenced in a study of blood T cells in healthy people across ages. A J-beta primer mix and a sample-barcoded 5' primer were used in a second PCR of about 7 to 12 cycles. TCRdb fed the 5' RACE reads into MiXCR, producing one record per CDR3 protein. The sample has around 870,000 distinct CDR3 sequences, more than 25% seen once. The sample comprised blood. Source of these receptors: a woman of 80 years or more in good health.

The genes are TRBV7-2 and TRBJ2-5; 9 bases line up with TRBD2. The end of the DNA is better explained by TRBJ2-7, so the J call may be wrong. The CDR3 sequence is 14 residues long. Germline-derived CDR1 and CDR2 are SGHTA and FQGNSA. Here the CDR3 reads CASSHVLAGYEQYF. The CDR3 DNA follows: TGTGCCAGCAGCCACGTACTAGCGGGCTACGAGCAGTACTTC.

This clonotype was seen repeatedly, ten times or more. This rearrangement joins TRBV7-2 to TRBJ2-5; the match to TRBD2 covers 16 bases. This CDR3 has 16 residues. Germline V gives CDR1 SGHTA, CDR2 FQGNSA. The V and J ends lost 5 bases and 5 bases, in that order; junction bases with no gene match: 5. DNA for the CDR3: TGTGCCAGCAGCCGGGGACTAGCGGGGGGGCCGGAGACCCAGTACTTC. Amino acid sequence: CASSRGLAGGPETQYF.

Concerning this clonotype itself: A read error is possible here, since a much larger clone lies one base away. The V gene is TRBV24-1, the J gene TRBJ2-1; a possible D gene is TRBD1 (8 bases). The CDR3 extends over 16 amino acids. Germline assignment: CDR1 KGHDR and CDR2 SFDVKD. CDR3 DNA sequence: TGTGCCTCCAGTGATGAACAGGGGGGGTTAGGGAATGAGCAGTTCTTC. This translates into CASSDEQGGLGNEQFF.

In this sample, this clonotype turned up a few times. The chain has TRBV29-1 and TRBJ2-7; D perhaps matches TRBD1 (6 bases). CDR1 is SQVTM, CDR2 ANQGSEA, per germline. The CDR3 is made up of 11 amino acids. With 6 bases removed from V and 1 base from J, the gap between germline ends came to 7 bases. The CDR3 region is CSVGASYEQYF. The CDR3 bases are TGCAGCGTGGGGGCTTCCTACGAGCAGTACTTC.

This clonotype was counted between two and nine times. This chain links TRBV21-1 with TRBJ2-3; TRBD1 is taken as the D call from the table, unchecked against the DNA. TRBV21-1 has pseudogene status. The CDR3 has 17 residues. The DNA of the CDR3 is TGTGCCAGCAGCAAAGGGGGACAGAGTTGGTGTACAGATACGCAGTATTTT. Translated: CASSKGGQSWCTDTQYF.

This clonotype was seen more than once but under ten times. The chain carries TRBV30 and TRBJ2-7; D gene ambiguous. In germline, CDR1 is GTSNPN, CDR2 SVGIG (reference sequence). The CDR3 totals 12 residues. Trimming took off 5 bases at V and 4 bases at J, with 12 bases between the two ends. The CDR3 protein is CAWAPTEYEQYF. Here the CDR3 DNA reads TGTGCCTGGGCCCCGACTGAATACGAGCAGTACTTC.

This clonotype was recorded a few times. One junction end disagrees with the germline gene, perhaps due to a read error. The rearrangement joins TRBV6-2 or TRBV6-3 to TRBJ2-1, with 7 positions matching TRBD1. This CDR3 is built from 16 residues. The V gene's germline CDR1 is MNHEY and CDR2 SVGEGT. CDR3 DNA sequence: TGTGCCAGCAGTTCCAAGAGACAGGGAAAACTCAATGAGCGGTTCTTC. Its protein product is CASSSKRQGKLNERFF.

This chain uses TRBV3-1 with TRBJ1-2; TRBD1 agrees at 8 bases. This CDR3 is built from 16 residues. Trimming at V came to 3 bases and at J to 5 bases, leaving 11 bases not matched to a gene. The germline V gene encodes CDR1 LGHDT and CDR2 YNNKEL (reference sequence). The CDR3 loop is CASSQSQTGATYGYTF. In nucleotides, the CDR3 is TGTGCCAGCAGCCAGAGCCAGACAGGGGCCACATATGGCTACACCTTC.

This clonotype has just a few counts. The CDR3: CASSIGGRGRDQPQHF. DNA of the CDR3: TGTGCCAGTAGTATAGGGGGCAGGGGGCGCGATCAGCCCCAGCATTTT. This chain joins TRBV19 and TRBJ1-5, with 8 bases fitting TRBD1. CDR3 length: 16 residues. With 1 base clipped from V and 5 bases from J, the junction kept 7 bases outside the gene matches. Germline V lookup: CDR1 LNHDA, CDR2 SQIVND (reference sequence).

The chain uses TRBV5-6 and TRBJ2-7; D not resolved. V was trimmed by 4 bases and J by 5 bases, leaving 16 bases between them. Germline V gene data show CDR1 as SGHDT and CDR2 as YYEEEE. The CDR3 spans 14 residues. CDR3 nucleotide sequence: TGTGCCAGCAGCATCAGTCAGATACACGACGAGCAGTACTTC. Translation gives CASSISQIHDEQYF.

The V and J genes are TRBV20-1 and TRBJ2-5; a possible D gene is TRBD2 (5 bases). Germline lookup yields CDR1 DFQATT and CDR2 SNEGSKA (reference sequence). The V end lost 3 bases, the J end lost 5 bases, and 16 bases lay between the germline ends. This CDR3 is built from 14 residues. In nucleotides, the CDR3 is TGCAGTGCTAGCGGGGAAGGCACAAGGGAGACCCAGTACTTC. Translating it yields CSASGEGTRETQYF.

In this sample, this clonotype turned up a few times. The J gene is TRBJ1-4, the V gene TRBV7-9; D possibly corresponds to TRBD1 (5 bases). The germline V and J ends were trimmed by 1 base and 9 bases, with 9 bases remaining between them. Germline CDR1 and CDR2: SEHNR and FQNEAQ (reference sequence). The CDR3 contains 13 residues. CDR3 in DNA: TGTGCCAGCAGCTTAGACCCAGGGCAAAAACTGTTTTTT. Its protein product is CASSLDPGQKLFF.

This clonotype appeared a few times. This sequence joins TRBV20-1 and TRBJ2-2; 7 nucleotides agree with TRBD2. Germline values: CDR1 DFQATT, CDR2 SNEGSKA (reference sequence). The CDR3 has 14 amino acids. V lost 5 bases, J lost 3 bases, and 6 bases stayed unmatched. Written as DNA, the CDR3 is TGCAGTGCTCCTGCGGGACTACACACCGGGGAGCTGTTTTTT. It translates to CSAPAGLHTGELFF.

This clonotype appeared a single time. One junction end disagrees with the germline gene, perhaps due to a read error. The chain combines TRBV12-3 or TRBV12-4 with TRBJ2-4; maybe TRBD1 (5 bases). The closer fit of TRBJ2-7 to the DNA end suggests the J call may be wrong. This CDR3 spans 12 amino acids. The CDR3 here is CAPLGPSSEQYF. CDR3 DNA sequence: TGTGCCCCCTTGGGGCCCTCCTCCGAGCAGTACTTC.

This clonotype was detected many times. In DNA form, the CDR3 reads TGTGCCAGCAGCTTAGAGGGGACAACTAGCACAGATACGCAGTATTTT. It specifies CASSLEGTTSTDTQYF. The chain is built from TRBV7-2 and TRBJ2-3; D may be TRBD1 (6 bases). Germline assignment: CDR1 SGHTA and CDR2 FQGNSA. The CDR3 runs 16 residues. Trimming shortened V by 1 base and J by 0 bases, and 11 bases separated the two germline ends.

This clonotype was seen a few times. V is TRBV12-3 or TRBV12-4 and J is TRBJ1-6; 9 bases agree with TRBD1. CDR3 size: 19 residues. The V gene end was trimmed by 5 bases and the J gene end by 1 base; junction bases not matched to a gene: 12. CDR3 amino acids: CASSKTPGQGVSYNSPLHF. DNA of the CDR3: TGTGCCAGCAGTAAAACTCCGGGACAGGGAGTTTCCTATAATTCACCCCTCCACTTT.

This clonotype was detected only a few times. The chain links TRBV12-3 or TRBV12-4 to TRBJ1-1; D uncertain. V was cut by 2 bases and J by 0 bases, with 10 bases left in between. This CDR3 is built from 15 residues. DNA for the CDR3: TGTGCCAGCAGTTTATCTGCCTTGTTGAACACTGAAGCTTTCTTT. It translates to CASSLSALLNTEAFF.

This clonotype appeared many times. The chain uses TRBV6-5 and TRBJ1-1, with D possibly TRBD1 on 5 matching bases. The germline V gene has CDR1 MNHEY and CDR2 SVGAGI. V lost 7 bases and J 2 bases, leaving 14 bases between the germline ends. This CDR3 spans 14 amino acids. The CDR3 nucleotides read TGTGCCAGCACCCGGGACGCTTTAAACACTGAAGCTTTCTTT. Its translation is CASTRDALNTEAFF.

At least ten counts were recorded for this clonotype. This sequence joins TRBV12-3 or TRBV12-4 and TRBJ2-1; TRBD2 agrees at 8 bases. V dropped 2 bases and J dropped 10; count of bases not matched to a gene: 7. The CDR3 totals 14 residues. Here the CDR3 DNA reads TGTGCCAGCAGTTTATACGGGGGGGAGGGAGAGCAGTTCTTC. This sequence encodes CASSLYGGEGEQFF.

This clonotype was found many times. DNA of the CDR3: TGTGCCAGCAGCGGGGCCTCAACTAATGAAAAACTGTTTTTT. Its protein product is CASSGASTNEKLFF. This chain connects TRBV6-5 to TRBJ1-4; possibly TRBD1 for D (5 bases). V gave up 6 bases and J gave up 0 bases, with 8 bases separating them. The CDR3 spans 14 residues. The germline V gene has CDR1 MNHEY and CDR2 SVGAGI.

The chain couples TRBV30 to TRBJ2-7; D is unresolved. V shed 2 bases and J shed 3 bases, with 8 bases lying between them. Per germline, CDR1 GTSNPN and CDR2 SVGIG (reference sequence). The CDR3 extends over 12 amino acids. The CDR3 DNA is TGTGCCTGGAGTCAAGGGCTCTACGAGCAGTACTTC. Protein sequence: CAWSQGLYEQYF.

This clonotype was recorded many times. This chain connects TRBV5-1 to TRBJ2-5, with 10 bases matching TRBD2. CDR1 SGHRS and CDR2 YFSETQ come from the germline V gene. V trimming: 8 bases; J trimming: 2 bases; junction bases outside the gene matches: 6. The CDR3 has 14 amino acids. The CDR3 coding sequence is TGCGCCAGTTCTAGCGGGGGCCTTCAAGAGACCCAGTACTTC. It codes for CASSSGGLQETQYF.

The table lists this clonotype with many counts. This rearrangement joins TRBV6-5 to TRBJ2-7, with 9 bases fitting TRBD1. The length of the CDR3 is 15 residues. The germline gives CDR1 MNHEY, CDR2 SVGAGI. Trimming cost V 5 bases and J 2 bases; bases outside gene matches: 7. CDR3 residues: CASSRSDRGAYEQYF. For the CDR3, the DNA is TGTGCCAGCAGTAGATCGGACAGGGGAGCCTACGAGCAGTACTTC.

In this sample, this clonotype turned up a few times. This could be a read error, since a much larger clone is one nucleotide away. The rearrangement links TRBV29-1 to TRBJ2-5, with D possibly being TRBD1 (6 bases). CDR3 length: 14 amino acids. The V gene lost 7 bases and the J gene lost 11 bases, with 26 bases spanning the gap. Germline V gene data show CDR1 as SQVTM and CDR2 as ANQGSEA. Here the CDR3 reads CSARVGAGVDEQYF. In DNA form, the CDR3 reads TGCAGCGCCCGAGTAGGGGCAGGGGTCGATGAGCAGTACTTC.

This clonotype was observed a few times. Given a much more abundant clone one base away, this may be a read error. The DNA for the CDR3 is TGTGCCAGCAGCTCCACTAGCGGGGGGGCCGGCAATGAGCAGTACTTC. Its translation: CASSSTSGGAGNEQYF. The V call is TRBV7-2, the J call TRBJ2-7; 13 bases are shared with TRBD2. Per the germline V gene, CDR1 is SGHTA and CDR2 is FQGNSA. The CDR3 is 16 residues long. Trimming cost V 4 bases and J 7 bases; bases outside gene matches: 10.

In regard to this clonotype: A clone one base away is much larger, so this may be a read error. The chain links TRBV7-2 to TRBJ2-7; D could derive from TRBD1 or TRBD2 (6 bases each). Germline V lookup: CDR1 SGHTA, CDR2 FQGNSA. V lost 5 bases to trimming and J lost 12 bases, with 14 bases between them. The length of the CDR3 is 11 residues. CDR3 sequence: CASSPEGGGYF. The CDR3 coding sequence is TGTGCCAGCAGCCCCGAGGGGGGTGGGTACTTC.

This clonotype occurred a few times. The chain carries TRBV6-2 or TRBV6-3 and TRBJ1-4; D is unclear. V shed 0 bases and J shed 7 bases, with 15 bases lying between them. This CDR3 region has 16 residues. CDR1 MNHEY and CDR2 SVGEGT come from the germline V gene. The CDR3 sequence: CASSYSGGRGFEKLFF. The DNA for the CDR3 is TGTGCCAGCAGTTACTCGGGCGGCCGCGGGTTTGAAAAACTGTTTTTT.

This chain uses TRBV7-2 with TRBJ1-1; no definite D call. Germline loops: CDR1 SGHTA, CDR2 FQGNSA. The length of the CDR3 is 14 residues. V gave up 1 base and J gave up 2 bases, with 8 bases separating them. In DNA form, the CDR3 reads TGTGCCAGCAGCTTAGTTCTGGGCAACACTGAAGCTTTCTTT. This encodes CASSLVLGNTEAFF.